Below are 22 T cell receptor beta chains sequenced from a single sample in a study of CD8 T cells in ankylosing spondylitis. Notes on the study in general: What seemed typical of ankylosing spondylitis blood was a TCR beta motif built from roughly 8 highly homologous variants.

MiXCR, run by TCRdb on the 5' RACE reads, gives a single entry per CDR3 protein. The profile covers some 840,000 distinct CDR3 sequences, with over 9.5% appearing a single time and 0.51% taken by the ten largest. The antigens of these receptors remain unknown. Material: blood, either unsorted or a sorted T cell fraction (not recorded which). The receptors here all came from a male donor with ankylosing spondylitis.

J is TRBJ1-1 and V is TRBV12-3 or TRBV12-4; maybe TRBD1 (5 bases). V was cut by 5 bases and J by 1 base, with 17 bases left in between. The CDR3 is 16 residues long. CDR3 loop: CASSNRPGLKNTEAFF. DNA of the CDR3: TGTGCCAGCAGTAACCGACCGGGACTCAAGAACACTGAAGCTTTCTTT.

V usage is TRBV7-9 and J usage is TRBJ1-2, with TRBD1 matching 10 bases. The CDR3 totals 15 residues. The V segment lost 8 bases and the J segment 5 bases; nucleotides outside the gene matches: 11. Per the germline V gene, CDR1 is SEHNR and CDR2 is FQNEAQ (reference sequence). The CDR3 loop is CASLGIRQGAYGYTF. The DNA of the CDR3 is TGTGCCAGCCTGGGGATCCGACAGGGGGCATATGGCTACACCTTC. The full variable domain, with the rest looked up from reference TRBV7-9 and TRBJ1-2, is DTGVSQNPRHKITKRGQNVTFRCDPISEHNRLYWYRQTLGQGPEFLTYFQNEAQLEKSRLLSDRFSAERPKGSFSTLEIQRTEQGDSAMYLCASLGIRQGAYGYTFGSGTRLTVV.

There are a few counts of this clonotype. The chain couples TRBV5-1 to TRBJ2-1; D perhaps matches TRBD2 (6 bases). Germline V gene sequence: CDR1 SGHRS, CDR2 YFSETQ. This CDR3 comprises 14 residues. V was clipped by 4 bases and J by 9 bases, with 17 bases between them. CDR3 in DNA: TGCGCCAGCAGCGACGGGAGCCCCGGGGGTGAGCAGTTCTTC. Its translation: CASSDGSPGGEQFF.

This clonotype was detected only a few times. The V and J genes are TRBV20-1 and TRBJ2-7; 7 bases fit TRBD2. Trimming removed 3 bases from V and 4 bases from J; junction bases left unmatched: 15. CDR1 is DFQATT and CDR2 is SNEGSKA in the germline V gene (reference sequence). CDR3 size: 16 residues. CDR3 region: CSARTSWLAATYEQYF. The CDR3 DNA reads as TGCAGTGCTAGGACTTCTTGGCTAGCGGCTACTTACGAGCAGTACTTC.

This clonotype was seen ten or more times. CDR3 in amino acids: CASSLVPGLNTEAFF. The DNA of the CDR3 is TGCGCCAGCAGCTTGGTCCCAGGGTTGAACACTGAAGCTTTCTTT. The chain couples TRBV5-1 to TRBJ1-1, with D possibly being TRBD1 (5 bases). The V end was cut by 0 bases, the J end by 0 bases, with 9 bases between. The CDR3 has 15 residues. Germline lookup yields CDR1 SGHRS and CDR2 YFSETQ.

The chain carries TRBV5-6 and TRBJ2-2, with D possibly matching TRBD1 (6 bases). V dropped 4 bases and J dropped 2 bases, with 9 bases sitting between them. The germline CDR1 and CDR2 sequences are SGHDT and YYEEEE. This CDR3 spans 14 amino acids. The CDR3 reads CASSPGHNTGELFF. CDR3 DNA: TGTGCCAGCAGCCCGGGACACAACACCGGGGAGCTGTTTTTT.

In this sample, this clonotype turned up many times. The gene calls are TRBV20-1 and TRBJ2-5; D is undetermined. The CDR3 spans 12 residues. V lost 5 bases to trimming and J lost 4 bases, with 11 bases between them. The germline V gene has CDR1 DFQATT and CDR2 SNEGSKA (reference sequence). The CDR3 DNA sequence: TGCAGTGCTTCCGAAGGTGGAGAGACCCAGTACTTC. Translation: CSASEGGETQYF.

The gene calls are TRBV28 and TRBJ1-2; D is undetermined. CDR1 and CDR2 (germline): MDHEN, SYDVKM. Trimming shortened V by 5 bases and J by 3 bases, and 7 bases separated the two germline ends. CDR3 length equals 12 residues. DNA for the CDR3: TGTGCCAGCAGTCTCAGACACTATGGCTACACCTTC. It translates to CASSLRHYGYTF.

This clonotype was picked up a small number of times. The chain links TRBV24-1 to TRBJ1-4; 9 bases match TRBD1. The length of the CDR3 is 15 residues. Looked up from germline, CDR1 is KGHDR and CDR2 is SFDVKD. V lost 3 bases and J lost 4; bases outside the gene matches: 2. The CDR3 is CATSDTTGGNEKLFF. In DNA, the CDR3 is TGTGCCACCAGTGATACGACAGGGGGTAATGAAAAACTGTTTTTT.

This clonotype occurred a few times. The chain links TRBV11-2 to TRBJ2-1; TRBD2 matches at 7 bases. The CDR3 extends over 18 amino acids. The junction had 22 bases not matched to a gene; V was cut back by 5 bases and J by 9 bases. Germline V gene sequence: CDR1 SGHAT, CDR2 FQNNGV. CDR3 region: CASSPHPFAGGGPSEQFF. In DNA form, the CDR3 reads TGTGCCAGCAGCCCACACCCCTTCGCTGGGGGAGGGCCCAGTGAGCAGTTCTTC.

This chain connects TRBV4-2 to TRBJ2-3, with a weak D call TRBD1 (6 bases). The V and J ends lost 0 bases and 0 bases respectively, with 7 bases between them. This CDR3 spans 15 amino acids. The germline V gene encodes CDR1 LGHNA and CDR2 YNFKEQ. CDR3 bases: TGTGCCAGCAGCCAAGAGAGGGGGAGCACAGATACGCAGTATTTT. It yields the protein CASSQERGSTDTQYF.

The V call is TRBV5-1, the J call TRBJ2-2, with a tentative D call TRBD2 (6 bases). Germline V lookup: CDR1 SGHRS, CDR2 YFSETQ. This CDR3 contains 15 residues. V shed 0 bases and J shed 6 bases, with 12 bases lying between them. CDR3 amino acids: CASSLAPSVSGELFF. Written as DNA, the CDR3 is TGCGCCAGCAGCTTGGCGCCTAGCGTGTCCGGGGAGCTGTTTTTT.

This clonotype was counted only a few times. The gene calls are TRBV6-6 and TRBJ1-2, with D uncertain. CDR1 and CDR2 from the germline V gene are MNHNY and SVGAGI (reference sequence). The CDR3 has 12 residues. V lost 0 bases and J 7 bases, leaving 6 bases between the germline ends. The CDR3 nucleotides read TGTGCCAGCAGTTACTCAGGAGTTGGCTACACCTTC. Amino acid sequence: CASSYSGVGYTF.

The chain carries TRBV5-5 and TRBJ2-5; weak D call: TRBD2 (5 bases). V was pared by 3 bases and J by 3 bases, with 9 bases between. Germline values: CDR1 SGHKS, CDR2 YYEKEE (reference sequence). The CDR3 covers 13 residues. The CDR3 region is CASSSAGEETQYF. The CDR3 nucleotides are TGTGCCAGCAGCTCCGCCGGGGAAGAGACCCAGTACTTC.

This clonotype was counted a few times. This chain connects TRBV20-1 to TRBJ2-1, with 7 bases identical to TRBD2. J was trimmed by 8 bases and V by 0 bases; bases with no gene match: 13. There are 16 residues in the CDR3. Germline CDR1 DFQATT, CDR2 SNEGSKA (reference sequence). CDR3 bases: TGCAGTGCTAGAGATAGCTGGACTAGGTGGTGGGATGAGCAGTTCTTC. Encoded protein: CSARDSWTRWWDEQFF.

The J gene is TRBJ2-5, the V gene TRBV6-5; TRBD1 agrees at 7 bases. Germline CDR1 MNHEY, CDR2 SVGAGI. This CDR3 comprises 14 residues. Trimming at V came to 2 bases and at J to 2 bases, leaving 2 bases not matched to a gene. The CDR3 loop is CASSYGTAQETQYF. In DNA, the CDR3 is TGTGCCAGCAGTTACGGGACAGCACAAGAGACCCAGTACTTC.

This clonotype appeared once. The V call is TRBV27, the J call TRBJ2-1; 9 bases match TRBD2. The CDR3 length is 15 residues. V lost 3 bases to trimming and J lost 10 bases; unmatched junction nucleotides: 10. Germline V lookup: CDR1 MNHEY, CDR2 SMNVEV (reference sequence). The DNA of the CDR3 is TGTGCCAGCAGTTTCGTCGAGCGGGGGGATGGGGAGCAGTTCTTC. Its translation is CASSFVERGDGEQFF.

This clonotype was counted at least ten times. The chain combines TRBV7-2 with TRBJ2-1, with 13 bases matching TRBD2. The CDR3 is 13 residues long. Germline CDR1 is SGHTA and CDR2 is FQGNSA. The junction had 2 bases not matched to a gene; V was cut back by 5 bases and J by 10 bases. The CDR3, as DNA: TGTGCCAGCAGCCTGGGACTAGCGGGAGAGCAGTTCTTC. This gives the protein CASSLGLAGEQFF.

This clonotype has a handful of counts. The CDR3 loop reads CASSYVLRGEQYF. The CDR3 region has the DNA TGTGCCAGCAGTTACGTGTTGCGGGGTGAGCAGTACTTC. The V gene is TRBV6-5, the J gene TRBJ2-7, with a weak D call TRBD2 (6 bases). The CDR3 length is 13 residues. The V end lost 2 bases, the J end lost 7 bases, and 12 bases lay between the germline ends. Germline V gives CDR1 MNHEY, CDR2 SVGAGI.

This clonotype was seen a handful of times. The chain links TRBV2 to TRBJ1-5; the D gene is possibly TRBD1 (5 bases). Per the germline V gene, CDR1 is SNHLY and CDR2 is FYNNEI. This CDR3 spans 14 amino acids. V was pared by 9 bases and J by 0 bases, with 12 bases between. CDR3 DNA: TGTGCCAGAGGGACGGAGTATAGCAATCAGCCCCAGCATTTT. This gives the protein CARGTEYSNQPQHF.

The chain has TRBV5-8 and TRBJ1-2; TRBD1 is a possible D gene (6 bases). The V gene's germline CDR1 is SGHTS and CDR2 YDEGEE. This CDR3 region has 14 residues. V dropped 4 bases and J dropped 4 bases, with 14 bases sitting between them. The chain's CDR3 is CASSTPGGFYGYTF. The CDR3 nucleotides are TGTGCCAGCAGCACCCCCGGGGGCTTCTATGGCTACACCTTC.

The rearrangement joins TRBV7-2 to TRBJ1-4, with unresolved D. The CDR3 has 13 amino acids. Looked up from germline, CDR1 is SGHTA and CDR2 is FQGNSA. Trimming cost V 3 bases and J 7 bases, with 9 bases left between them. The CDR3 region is CASSFDPSEKLFF. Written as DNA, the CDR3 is TGTGCCAGCAGCTTTGACCCGAGTGAAAAACTGTTTTTT.